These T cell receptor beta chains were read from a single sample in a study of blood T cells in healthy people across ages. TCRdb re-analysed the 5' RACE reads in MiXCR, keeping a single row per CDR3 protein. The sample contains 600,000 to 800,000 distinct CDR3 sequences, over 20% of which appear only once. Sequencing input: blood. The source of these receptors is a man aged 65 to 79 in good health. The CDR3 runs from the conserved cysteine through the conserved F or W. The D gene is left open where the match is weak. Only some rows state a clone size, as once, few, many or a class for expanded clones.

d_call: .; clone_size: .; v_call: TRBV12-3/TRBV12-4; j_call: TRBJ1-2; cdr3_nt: TGTGCCAGCAGTTCCAGGGGCCATTATGGCTACACCTTC; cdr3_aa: CASSSRGHYGYTF
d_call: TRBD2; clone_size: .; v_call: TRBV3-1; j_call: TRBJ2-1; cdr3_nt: TGTGCCAGCCGGGCGGGAGGGTTATCCTACAATGAGCAGTTCTTC; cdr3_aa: CASRAGGLSYNEQFF
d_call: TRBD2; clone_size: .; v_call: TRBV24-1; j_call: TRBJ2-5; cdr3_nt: TGTGCCACCAGCCCCGAAGGGAGGGAAGAGACCCAGTACTTC; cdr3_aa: CATSPEGREETQYF
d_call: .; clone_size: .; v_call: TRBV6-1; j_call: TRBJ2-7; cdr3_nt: TGTGCCAGCGGGAAAACAGGGCTCGAGCAGTACTTC; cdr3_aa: CASGKTGLEQYF
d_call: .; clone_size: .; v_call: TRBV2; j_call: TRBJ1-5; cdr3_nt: TGTGCCAGCAAAAGGGATGAGCTGAAGGGCAATCAGCCCCAGCATTTT; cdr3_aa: CASKRDELKGNQPQHF
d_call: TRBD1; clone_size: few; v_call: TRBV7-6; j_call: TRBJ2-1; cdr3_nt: TGTGCCAGCAGCTTAGAGACAGGGTCTGAGCAGTTCTTC; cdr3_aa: CASSLETGSEQFF
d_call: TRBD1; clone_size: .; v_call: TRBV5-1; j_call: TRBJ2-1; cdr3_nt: TGCGCCAGCAGCCCCGGGACAGACCAAGAGCAGTTCTTC; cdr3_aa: CASSPGTDQEQFF
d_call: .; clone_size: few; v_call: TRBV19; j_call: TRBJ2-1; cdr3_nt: TGTGCCAGTAGTATCTCAGCAGACAATGAGCAGTTCTTC; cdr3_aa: CASSISADNEQFF
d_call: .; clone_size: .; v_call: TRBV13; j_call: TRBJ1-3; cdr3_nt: TGTGCCAGCAGCTTAGAGGACGGTGGAAACACCATATATTTT; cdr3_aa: CASSLEDGGNTIYF
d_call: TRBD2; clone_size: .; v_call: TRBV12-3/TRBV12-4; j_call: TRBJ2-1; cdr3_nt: TGTGCCAGCAGGTCGACTAGCGACCAAGAGCAGTTCTTC; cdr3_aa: CASRSTSDQEQFF
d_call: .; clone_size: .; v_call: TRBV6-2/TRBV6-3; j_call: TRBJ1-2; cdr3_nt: TGTGCCAGCAGTCACGGGCAGGGTGATACCTTC; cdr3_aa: CASSHGQGDTF
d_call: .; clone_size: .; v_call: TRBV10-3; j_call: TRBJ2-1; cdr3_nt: TGTGCCATCAGTACAGGGAATAATGAGCAGTTCTTC; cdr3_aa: CAISTGNNEQFF